This record covers a single TCR beta chain. Its matching antigen is unknown. This record comes from a study of Graves' ophthalmopathy and Graves' hyperthyroidism. On the study more broadly: Peripheral blood collection took place at initial diagnosis, before any treatment.

V was trimmed by 5 bases and J by 4 bases, leaving 12 bases between them. CDR3 length: 15 residues. The germline CDR1 and CDR2 sequences are MDHEN and SYDVKM. Amplification of TCR beta CDR3 regions used RNA transcripts. HTBI-primed RT-PCR formed the first round, and a multiplex PCR formed the second. TCRdb re-called the multiplex PCR reads through MiXCR, storing one row per CDR3 protein. The table has about 480,000 distinct CDR3 sequences, approximately 15% seen once. Study-wide results and caveats: Among thyroid clonotypes expanded above 0.001 frequency, most also appeared in blood. Prediction of ophthalmopathy progression reached roughly 68% sensitivity and 72% to 80% specificity.

Diagnosis relied on clinical symptoms, serum thyroxine, TRAb, thyroid ultrasound and orbital computed tomography. Sequenced material: blood. V gene TRBV28 combines with J gene TRBJ2-6; D is unresolved. The TCR comes from a woman in her 30s with Graves' ophthalmopathy. The CDR3 DNA reads as TGTGCCAGCAGTCCCCGCGGCGGAGGGGCCAACGTCCTGACTTTC. The encoded protein is CASSPRGGGANVLTF.